This section outlines one TCR beta chain sequence together with its context. Which antigen it targets is not known. The input lacks base qualities; no much larger clone sits a single base away. Trimming costs V 0 bases and J 7 bases, and their ends lie 10 bases apart. Reading from cysteine to phenylalanine, the CDR3 counts 14 amino acids. CDR3 DNA only is kept here, 42 bases in frame from base 1. Taken from the germline V gene (reference sequence), the CDR1 and CDR2 loops are SGHNT and YYREEE. These data belong to a study of long-term antiretroviral therapy in people with HIV (dated by TCRdb to the early 2020s). The study in broad terms: The earliest samples were collected approximately a decade before the 2015 WHO recommendation for immediate ART, a period when ART was typically delayed until CD4 counts fell. This retrospective serial study examined whether starting ART and sustained HIV suppression were associated with changes in the composition and diversity of the TRB repertoire in peripheral blood. From 30 to 35 adults with confirmed HIV infection, the cohort provided roughly 200 cryopreserved PBMC samples, gathered serially across a mean of around six years (range 1-12). Among the 30 or so participants with HIV, around 10 were female. No cross-contamination during QIAcube processing turned up in test extractions that ran a monoclonal T-cell line alongside around 32 polyclonal samples. The study at large found these results: Unsorted PBMC were profiled instead of sorted CD4+ and CD8+ T cells because pre-ART samples had limited cell numbers. Samples dated from the mid-2000s to the late 2010s, and the ART regimens used may be less effective than current ones. Expanded TRB clones identified before ART initiation dominated the repertoire across all time points, though the dominance fluctuated and decreased in many PLHIV after ART. ART initiation was associated with a significant increase in TRB diversity, but diversity stayed significantly below transplant donor controls even after long-term ART. HIV repertoires had narrower CDR3 length ranges than controls, and the network structure suggested an antigen-experienced repertoire that shifted only slightly toward naive after ART. Since PBMC availability was limited, sequencing covered only the TCR beta chain, with no alpha chain pairing. Inferences about post-ART repertoire changes are limited because no data were available on ART adherence, viral resistance or therapy changes.

Participants were included only if at least one PBMC sample before ART initiation and at least two post-ART samples were available. All participants with HIV were treated in the United States of America. Before DNA extraction, cryopreserved samples of about 0.95-10 million PBMC were thawed and then washed. At the time of the earliest PBMC sample for each participant with HIV, ages ranged from roughly 20 to 54 years. Each participant contributed PBMC samples from 1-4 timepoints before ART initiation and 2-8 timepoints after ART initiation, with a median of 7 samples. Serial HIV viral load, CD4+ T-cell count, ART history and demographic data were obtained for every participant. Genomic DNA was extracted from unsorted PBMC with a Qiagen kit on a QIAcube, with processing performed in batches of 12 samples. Sequencing of the TRB variable region was done with the immunoSEQ hsTCRB v3.0 assay at survey level resolution. A depth of about 40,000-50,000 T-cell genomes per sample was targeted for TRB sequencing. Pooled TRB libraries were sequenced on an Illumina MiSeq with a v3 150-cycle kit. In the original analysis: Analysis of repertoires was carried out in R inside a reproducible Nextflow workflow spanning QC, data transformation and analysis. LymphoSeq2, an R package for exploring AIRR-Seq data, was used to implement custom analyses. Four samples that yielded fewer than 5000 total TRB sequences were excluded, so that under 200 HIV repertoires were analyzed. Of the roughly 180 retained HIV repertoires, almost 60 were collected before and approximately 130 after ART initiation. Repertoires were downsampled to 5000 TRB nucleotide sequences, with summary statistics averaged over 100 downsampling iterations. The analysis kept only TRB sequences whose CDR3 regions were at least seven amino acids long. Diversity was measured with a Shannon entropy-derived clonality score and the Gini coefficient. Repertoire networks linked the top 5000 CDR3 amino acid sequences whenever two sequences differed by an edit distance of one. For TRB CDR3 amino acid sequences, GLIPH2 was used to predict antigen specificity groups and MHC restriction. To flag known CMV, EBV, HIV or tissue antigen associations, CDR3 amino acid sequences were matched against VDJdb and McPAS-TCR. Pre-ART, post-ART and control groups were compared with Wilcoxon signed-rank tests and Holm-Bonferroni correction. Not all clones reach the TCRdb copy of this immuneACCESS table, which keeps in-frame sequences only. Checked studies attribute under half of the gap to unresolved V genes and leave the rest unexplained. Clonal size and the V and J genes are those of that table, whereas D and trimming came from the DNA. The sample table lists about 21,000 clones, roughly 91% of them with a count of one. In total, the top ten clones hold 3.5% of the sample.

The source material was unsorted PBMCs, sampled 2.3 years after starting antiretroviral therapy. The source of this sequence is a man aged 60-69 years with HIV. The receptor chain draws on TRBV5-4 and TRBJ1-4; possibly the D gene is TRBD1, per 6 matching bases. DNA sequence: TGTGCCAGCAGCTTGGGACACAGGGCTGAAAAACTGTTTTTT. Protein translation: CASSLGHRAEKLFF.